Sequencing of this T cell receptor (beta chain) was carried out in a study of T cells in women clearing cervical HPV infection. Study as a whole: No precancer developed; the control's incident HPV16 infection cleared within 12 months. Overall study findings and caveats: Cases carried less TRBV6-7 than controls: approximately 0.1% versus 0.16%.

Cervical HPV DNA detected by MY09/MY11 PCR, typed by dot-blot. Comments on this clone: Its antigen is still unknown. The CDR3 end is not reached by the read, which stops 3 residues before it; the germline J gene fills it in.

This CDR3 is 14 amino acids long. V lost 5 bases, J lost 6 bases, and 14 bases lay in between. The germline V gene has CDR1 SGHAT and CDR2 FQNNGV. TCRdb keeps only in-frame clones here, not all; method: immunoSEQ multiplex PCR. The record lists tens of thousands of clones, of which the ten most abundant hold around 25%. What was sequenced was blood buffy coat. The chain recombines TRBV11-2 with TRBJ2-1; tentative D call: TRBD2 (5 bases). This clonotype originated in a woman between 18 and 70 years old with a cervical HPV16 infection that either progressed to CIN3+ or cleared (not recorded which). The CDR3 sequence is CASSPGLQFNEQFF. The sequenced part of the CDR3 DNA is TGTGCCAGCAGCCCAGGACTCCAATTCAATGAG.